Detailed here is one T cell receptor beta chain. Its antigen target is currently unknown. Since a much larger clone is just one base distant, this may be a read error. The entry originates in a study of blood T cells in healthy people across ages (dated by TCRdb to the mid-2010s). Study-level background: In model experiments, roughly one uniquely barcoded TCR beta cDNA molecule per two T cells was captured by template switching. To track age-related changes in TCR beta repertoire diversity, the study relied on deep sequencing normalized with unique cDNA molecular identifiers. To avoid experimental bias, donors of different ages were distributed randomly across sequencing lanes. Four age groups were formed from the donors: young (average approximately 17 years), middle-aged (less than 40), aged (about 62) and long-lived (around 82). The study analyzed two additional independent replicas of 1 million unique cDNA reads from the same blood draw for two donors, one aged 18 to 29 and one aged 80 or older.

Measured from the cysteine to the phenylalanine, the CDR3 is 12 residues long. The DNA shown is the 36-base CDR3, in frame from base 1. CDR1 and CDR2, looked up from the germline V gene, are SGHDN and FVKESK. Trimming costs V 2 bases and J 3 bases, and their ends lie 4 bases apart. The donors were 40 or so Caucasian individuals from Russia, aged roughly 6 to 90 years, who were systemically healthy. Each donor gave ten milliliters of peripheral blood, drawn into EDTA-treated Vacutainer tubes. Ficoll-Paque density-gradient centrifugation was used to isolate PBMCs, with at least 6.5 million per sample. Trizol reagent was used to extract total RNA from PBMCs, with at least 5 micrograms per sample. For every donor, an aliquot of PBMCs went through flow cytometry to measure the percentages of naive CD45RAhigh/CD27high T cells. Libraries were made using 5' RACE. Sequencing was performed on an Illumina HiSeq 2500. A second roughly 6 to 11 cycle PCR used a sample-barcoded 5' primer and a J-beta primer mix. A unique molecular identifier was introduced onto each TCR beta cDNA molecule by a template-switch 5' adaptor carrying 12 random nucleotides. At least 2.5 million CDR3-containing paired-end reads were obtained from each sample. All of the RNA was converted into first-strand cDNA using the Mint cDNA synthesis kit, with a TRBC-specific oligonucleotide serving as the primer. All cDNA was treated with uracil-DNA glycosylase and then went through a first 18-cycle PCR with the universal primers M1SS and BC2_uni_R. On the study's bioinformatics: Each sample was normalized by randomly selecting 1 million high-quality reads, each carrying a distinct molecular identifier. Reads sharing molecular identifiers were discarded rather than binned into consensus sequences. CDR3 identification, clonotype clustering and error correction used MiTCR with a Q25 quality threshold and the strictest error-elimination algorithm. A nonparametric unseen species model with Euler transformation was used to estimate lower-bound total TCR beta diversity. TCRdb handled the public reads itself, with Q25 trimming in fastp and clone calling in MiXCR, and kept productive beta chains. CDR3 protein duplicates are merged, each entry listing the most common genes and DNA. These V and J calls originate from TCRdb's pipeline instead of the authors' own analysis. The sample includes about 1.1 million distinct CDR3 sequences, with 35% to 40% observed a single time. Under 15% of the sample goes to the ten largest clones.

The study at large found these results: Observed TCR beta diversity per million T cells fell roughly linearly with age, and a significant reduction was already apparent by age around 44. Compared with the aged group, more naive CD4+ T cells, fewer expanded clones and increased TCR diversity were shown by the long-lived group, suggesting age selection. Because profiling used bulk unsorted PBMCs, naive and antigen-experienced compartments could not be compared conclusively. Observed TCR beta diversity correlated strongly with the percentage of naive T cells measured by flow cytometry. Estimates of total diversity based on one million sequenced T cells were regarded as lower bounds and as underestimates. Donor CMV infection status was unknown, potentially confounding age-related changes in expanded clonotypes.

The sample comprised blood. This TCR derives from a man between 18 and 35 years old in good health. The sequence links TRBV14 to TRBJ1-2; no D gene can be assigned with confidence. The DNA sequence is as follows: TGTGCCAGCAGCCAAAATCACTATGGCTACACCTTC. Translation gives CASSQNHYGYTF.